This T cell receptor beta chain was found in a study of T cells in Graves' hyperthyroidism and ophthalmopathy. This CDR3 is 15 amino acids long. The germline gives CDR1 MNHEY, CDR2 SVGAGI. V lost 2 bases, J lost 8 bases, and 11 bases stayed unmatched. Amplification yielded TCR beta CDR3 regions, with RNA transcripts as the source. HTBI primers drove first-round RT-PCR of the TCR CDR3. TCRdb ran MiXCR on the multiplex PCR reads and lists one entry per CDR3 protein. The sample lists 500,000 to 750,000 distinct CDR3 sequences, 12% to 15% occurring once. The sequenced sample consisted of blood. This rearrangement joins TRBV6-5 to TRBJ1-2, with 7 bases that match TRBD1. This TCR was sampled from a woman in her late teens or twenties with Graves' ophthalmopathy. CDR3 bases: TGTGCCAGCAGTTACGGGGGACAGCCCCAGAAAGGCTACACCTTC. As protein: CASSYGGQPQKGYTF.